This T cell receptor (beta chain) was profiled in a study of somatic mutations in cytotoxic T cells in rheumatoid arthritis. Sequencing used immunoSEQ multiplex PCR; TCRdb keeps in-frame clones, though not all of them. The sample consists of 12,000 or so clones, roughly 70% of them appearing once. The length of the CDR3 is 13 residues. Germline V CDR1 and CDR2: LGHNT, FRNRAP. V was trimmed by 1 base and J by 5 bases, leaving 8 bases between them. The rearrangement uses TRBV12-5 and TRBJ1-1; D perhaps matches TRBD1 (5 bases). The sequenced material came from CD8+ T cells sorted from blood. This sequence was found in a woman aged 40 to 50 in good health. This CDR3 is CASGLDRGTEAFF. The DNA of the CDR3 is TGTGCTAGTGGTTTGGATCGGGGGACTGAAGCTTTCTTT.